This T cell receptor beta chain was sequenced for a study of T cell responses to AZD1222 COVID-19 vaccine. Overall study findings and caveats: Scientists sampled the repertoires only once the peak T cell response had passed.

With respect to this clone: Its antigen is not known.

Method: immunoSEQ multiplex PCR; TCRdb's copy keeps in-frame clones and lacks some. The repertoire holds around 150,000 clones, about 90% seen once, with roughly 4.4% in the top ten. This CDR3 region has 16 residues. CDR1 and CDR2 (germline): LNHNV, YYDKDF (reference sequence). V was clipped by 0 bases and J by 10 bases, with 16 bases between them. The chain uses TRBV15 and TRBJ1-6; D possibly corresponds to TRBD1 (6 bases). This TCR derives from an adult in good health. This sample comprised peripheral blood, obtained on day 0 of MenACWY control vaccination. The CDR3 DNA reads TGTGCCACCAGCAGAGAAGCCGGGGGCGCCAGGTCACCCCTCCACTTT. Its protein is CATSREAGGARSPLHF.